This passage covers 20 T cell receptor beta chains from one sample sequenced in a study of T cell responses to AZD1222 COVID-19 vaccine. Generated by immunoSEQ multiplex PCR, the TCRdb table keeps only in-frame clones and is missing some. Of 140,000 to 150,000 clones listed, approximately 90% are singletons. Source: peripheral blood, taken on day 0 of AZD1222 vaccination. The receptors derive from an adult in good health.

The CDR3 sequence: CASSIDRSLYNEQFF. The CDR3 coding sequence is TGTGCCAGTAGTATAGATCGGTCACTGTACAATGAGCAGTTCTTC. V and J are TRBV19 and TRBJ2-1; D remains unclear. The germline CDR1 and CDR2 sequences are LNHDA and SQIVND (reference sequence). Between the trimmed V and J ends, which lost 0 bases and 4 bases, there was a span of 10 bases. CDR3 length: 15 amino acids.

The CDR3 spells CSVGKPGHQAFF. Written as DNA, the CDR3 is TGCAGCGTTGGTAAGCCGGGACACCAAGCTTTCTTT. J is TRBJ1-1 and V is TRBV29-1; D might be TRBD1 (6 bases). Germline CDR1 SQVTM, CDR2 ANQGSEA. The CDR3 covers 12 residues. Trimming took 4 bases from V and 9 from J, leaving 15 bases between them.

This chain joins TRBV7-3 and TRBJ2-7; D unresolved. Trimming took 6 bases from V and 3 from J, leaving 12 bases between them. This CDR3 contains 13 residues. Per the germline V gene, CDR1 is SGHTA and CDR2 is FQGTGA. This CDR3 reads CASRPLESYEQYF. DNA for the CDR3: TGTGCCAGCAGACCCCTAGAGAGCTACGAGCAGTACTTC.

The CDR3 nucleotides read TGTGCCAGCAGCCATTCGATCGGTTCGGATACGTATAATTCACCCCTCCACTTT. Translation gives CASSHSIGSDTYNSPLHF. The gene calls are TRBV4-2 and TRBJ1-6; D remains unclear. With 3 bases removed from V and 4 bases from J, the gap between germline ends came to 19 bases. Germline CDR1 reads LGHNA; CDR2 reads YNFKEQ. The CDR3 is 18 residues long.

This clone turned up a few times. The CDR3 region has the DNA TGCGCCAGCAGCCAAGCCCCTAATTCACCCCTCCACTTT. Protein product: CASSQAPNSPLHF. The genes are TRBV4-1 and TRBJ1-6; D is unresolved. The germline gives CDR1 MGHRA, CDR2 YSYEKL. The ends were cut back, 1 base at V and 6 bases at J, with 4 bases in the middle. This CDR3 has 13 amino acids.

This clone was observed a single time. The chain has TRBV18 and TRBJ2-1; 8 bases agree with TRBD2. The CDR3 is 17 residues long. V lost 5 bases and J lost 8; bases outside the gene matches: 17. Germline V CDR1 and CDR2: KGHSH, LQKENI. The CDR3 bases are TGTGCCAGCTCAACCATGGCGTCCAGCGGGAGTATCTATGAGCAGTTCTTC. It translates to CASSTMASSGSIYEQFF.

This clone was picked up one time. The CDR3: CASSLRTPGTGELFF. The CDR3 DNA reads TGCGCCAGCAGCCTTAGGACCCCGGGGACCGGGGAGCTGTTTTTT. The rearrangement uses TRBV5-1 and TRBJ2-2; the D gene is possibly TRBD2 (5 bases). V gave up 4 bases and J gave up 5 bases, with 15 bases separating them. Germline values: CDR1 SGHRS, CDR2 YFSETQ. CDR3 length: 15 amino acids.

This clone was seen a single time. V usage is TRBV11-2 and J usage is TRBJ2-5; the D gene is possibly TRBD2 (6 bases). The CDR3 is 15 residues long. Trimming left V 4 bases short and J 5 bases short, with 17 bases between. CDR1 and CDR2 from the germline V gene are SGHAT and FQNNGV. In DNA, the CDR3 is TGTGCCAGCAGCTCCTTAACTAGACGGGGGGAGACCCAGTACTTC. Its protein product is CASSSLTRRGETQYF.

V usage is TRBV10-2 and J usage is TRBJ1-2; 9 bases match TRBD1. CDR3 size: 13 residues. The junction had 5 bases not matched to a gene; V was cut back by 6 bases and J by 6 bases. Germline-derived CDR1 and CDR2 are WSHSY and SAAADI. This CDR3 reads CASSPRQGDGYTF. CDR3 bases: TGCGCCAGCAGCCCTAGACAGGGGGATGGCTACACCTTC.

CDR3 sequence: CASSQDPRVVVGEQFF. In DNA form, the CDR3 reads TGCGCCAGCAGCCAAGATCCCCGCGTTGTCGTTGGTGAGCAGTTCTTC. The chain links TRBV4-3 to TRBJ2-1; no reliable D call. CDR1 LGHNA and CDR2 YSLEER come from the germline V gene. The CDR3 has 16 residues. Trimming removed 0 bases at V and 9 bases at J, with 18 bases between.

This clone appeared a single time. The CDR3 nucleotides read TGTGCCAGCAGCGTAGAGGGGCAGGGTGGTACCGGGGAGCTGTTTTTT. Its protein product is CASSVEGQGGTGELFF. The rearrangement uses TRBV9 and TRBJ2-2; D is possibly TRBD1 (5 bases). CDR1 and CDR2 from the germline V gene are SGDLS and YYNGEE. V lost 0 bases, J lost 5 bases, and 14 bases lay in between. This CDR3 is 16 amino acids long.

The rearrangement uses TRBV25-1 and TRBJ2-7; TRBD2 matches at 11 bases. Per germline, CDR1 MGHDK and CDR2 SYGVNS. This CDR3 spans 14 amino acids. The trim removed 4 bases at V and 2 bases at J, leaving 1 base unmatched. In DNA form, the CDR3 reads TGTGCCAGCAGTGTGACTAGCGGGACCTACGAGCAGTACTTC. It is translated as CASSVTSGTYEQYF.

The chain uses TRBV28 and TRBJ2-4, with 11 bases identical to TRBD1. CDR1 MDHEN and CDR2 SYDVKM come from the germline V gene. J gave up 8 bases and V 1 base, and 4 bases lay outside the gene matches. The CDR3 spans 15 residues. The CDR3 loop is CASSLSDRGRDIQYF. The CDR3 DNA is TGTGCCAGCAGTTTATCGGACAGGGGGCGCGACATTCAGTACTTC.

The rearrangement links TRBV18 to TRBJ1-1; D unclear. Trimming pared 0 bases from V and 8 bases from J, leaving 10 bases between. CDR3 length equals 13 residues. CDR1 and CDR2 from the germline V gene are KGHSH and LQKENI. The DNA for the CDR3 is TGTGCCAGCTCACCACCCCTACTAGGGGAAGCTTTCTTT. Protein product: CASSPPLLGEAFF.

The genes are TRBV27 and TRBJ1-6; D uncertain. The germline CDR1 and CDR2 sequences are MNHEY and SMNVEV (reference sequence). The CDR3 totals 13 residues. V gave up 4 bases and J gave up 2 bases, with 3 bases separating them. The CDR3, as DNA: TGTGCCAGCAGTTCCGCCTATAATTCACCCCTCCACTTT. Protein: CASSSAYNSPLHF.

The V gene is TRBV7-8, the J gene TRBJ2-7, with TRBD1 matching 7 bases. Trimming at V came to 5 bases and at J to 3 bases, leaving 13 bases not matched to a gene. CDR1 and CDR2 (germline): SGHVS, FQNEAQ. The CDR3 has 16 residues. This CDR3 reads CASSLGTGQFFYEQYF. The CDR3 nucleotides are TGTGCCAGCAGCCTAGGAACGGGACAGTTTTTCTACGAGCAGTACTTC.

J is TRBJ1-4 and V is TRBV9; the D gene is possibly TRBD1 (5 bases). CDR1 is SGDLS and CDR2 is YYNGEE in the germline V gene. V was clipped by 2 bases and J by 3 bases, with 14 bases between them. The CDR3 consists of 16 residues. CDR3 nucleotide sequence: TGTGCCAGCAGCGTCGGGAATGGGGCGGCTAATGAAAAACTGTTTTTT. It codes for CASSVGNGAANEKLFF. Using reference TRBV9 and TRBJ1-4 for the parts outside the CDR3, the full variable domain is DSGVTQTPKHLITATGQRVTLRCSPRSGDLSVYWYQQSLDQGLQFLIQYYNGEERAKGNILERFSAQQFPDLHSELNLSSLELGDSALYFCASSVGNGAANEKLFFGSGTQLSVL.

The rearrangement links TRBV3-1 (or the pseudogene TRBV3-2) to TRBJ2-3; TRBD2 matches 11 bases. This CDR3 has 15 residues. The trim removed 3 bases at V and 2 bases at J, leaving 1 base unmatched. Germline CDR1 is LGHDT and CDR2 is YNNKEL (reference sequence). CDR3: CASSQTSGDTDTQYF. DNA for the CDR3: TGTGCCAGCAGCCAGACTAGCGGGGACACAGATACGCAGTATTTT.

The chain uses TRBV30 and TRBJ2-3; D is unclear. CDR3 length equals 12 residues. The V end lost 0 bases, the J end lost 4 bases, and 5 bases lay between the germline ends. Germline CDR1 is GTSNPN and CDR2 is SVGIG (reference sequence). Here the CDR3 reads CAWSVTADTQYF. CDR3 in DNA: TGTGCCTGGAGTGTCACCGCAGATACGCAGTATTTT.

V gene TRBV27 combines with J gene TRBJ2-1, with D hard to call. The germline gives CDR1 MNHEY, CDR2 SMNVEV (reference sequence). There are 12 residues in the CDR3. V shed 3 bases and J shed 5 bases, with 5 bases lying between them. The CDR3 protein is CASSFWDNEQFF. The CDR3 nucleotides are TGTGCCAGCAGTTTTTGGGACAATGAGCAGTTCTTC.